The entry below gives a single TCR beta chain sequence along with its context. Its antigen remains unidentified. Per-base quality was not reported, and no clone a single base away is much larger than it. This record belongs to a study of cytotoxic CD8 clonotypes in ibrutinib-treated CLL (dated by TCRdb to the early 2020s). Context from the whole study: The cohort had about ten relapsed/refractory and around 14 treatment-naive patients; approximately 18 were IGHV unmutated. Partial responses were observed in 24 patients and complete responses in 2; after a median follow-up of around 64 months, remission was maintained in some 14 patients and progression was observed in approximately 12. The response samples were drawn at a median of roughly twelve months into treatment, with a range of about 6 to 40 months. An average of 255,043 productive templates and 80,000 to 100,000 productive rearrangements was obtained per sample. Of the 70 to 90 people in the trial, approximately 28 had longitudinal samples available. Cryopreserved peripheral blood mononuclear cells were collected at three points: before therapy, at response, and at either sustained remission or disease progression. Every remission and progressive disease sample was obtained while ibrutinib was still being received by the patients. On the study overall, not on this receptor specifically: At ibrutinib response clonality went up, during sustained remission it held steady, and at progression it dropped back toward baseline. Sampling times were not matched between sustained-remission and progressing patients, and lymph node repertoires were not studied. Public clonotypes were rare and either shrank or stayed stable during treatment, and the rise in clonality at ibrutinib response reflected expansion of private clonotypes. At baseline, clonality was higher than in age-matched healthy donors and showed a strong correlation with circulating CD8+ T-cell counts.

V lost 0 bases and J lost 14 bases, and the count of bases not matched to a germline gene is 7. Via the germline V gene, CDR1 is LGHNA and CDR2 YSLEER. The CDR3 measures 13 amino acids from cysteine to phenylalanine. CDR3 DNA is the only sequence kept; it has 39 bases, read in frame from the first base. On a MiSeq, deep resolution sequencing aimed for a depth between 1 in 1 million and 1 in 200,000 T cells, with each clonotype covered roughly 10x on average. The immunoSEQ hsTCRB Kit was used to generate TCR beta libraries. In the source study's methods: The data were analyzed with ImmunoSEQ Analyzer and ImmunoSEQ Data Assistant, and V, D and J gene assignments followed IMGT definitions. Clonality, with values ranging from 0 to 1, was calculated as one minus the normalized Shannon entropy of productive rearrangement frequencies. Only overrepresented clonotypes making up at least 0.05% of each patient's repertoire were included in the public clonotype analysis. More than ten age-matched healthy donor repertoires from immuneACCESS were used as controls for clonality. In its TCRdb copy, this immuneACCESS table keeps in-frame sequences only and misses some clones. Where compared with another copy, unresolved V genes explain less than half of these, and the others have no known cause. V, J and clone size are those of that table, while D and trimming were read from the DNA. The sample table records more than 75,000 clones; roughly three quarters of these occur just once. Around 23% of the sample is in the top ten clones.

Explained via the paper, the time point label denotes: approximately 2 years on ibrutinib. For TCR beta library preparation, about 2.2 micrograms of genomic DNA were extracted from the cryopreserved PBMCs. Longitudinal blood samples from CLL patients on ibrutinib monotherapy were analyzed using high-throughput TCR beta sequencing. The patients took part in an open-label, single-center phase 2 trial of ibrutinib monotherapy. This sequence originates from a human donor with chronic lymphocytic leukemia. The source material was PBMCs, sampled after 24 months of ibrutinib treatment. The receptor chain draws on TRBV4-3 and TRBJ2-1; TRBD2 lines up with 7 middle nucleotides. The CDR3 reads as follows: CASSQDLGGGEFF. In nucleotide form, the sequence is TGCGCCAGCAGCCAAGATCTGGGGGGAGGGGAGTTCTTC.